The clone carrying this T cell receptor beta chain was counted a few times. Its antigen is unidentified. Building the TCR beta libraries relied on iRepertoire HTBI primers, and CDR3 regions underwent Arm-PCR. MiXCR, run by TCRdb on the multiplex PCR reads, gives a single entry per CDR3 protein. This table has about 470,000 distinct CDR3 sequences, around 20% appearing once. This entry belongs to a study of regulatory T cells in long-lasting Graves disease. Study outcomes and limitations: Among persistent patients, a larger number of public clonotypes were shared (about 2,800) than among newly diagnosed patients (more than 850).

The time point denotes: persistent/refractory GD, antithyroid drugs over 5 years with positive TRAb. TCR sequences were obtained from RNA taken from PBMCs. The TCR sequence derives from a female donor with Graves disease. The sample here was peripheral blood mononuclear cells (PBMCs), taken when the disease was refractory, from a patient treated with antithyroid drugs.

This CDR3 is CSVEFRDRLQETQYF. CDR3 coding DNA: TGCAGCGTTGAGTTTCGGGACAGATTACAAGAGACCCAGTACTTC. This sequence joins TRBV29-1 and TRBJ2-5; 7 nucleotides match TRBD1. The CDR3 is 15 amino acids. The V gene end was trimmed by 3 bases and the J gene end by 2 bases; junction bases not matched to a gene: 9. Germline CDR1 reads SQVTM; CDR2 reads ANQGSEA.